The rows below give T cell receptor beta chains drawn from one sample of a study of T cell repertoires in cytomegalovirus infection. MiXCR, run by TCRdb on the reads, gives a single entry per CDR3 protein. The sample holds around 260,000 distinct CDR3 sequences, approximately 10% seen once. The sample taken for sequencing was PBMCs. The receptor set was obtained from a human donor in good health (CMV status not recorded). Some clones in this sample may be carry-over from other donors' samples. Both conserved end residues are part of each CDR3. A D gene is named only where the DNA matches it firmly. The size entry is marked missing in some rows and otherwise reads once, few, many or a size class.

cdr3_length d_call j_call v_call clone_size cdr3_nt cdr3_aa
15 TRBD1 TRBJ2-5 TRBV14 - TGTGCCAGCAGCCTAACGGGACAGGAGGGAGAGACCCAGTACTTC CASSLTGQEGETQYF
13 TRBD1 TRBJ1-6 TRBV30 few TGTGCCTGGAGAGGACAGGCTAATTCACCCCTCCACTTT CAWRGQANSPLHF
12 - TRBJ1-1 TRBV19 - TGTGCTTGTCGGGGAGCTACAACTGAAGCTTTCTTT CACRGATTEAFF
15 - TRBJ2-1 TRBV20-1 - TGCAGTGCCCCAAACCGGGAATACGGTAGCAATGAGCAGTTCTTC CSAPNREYGSNEQFF
14 - TRBJ2-2 TRBV5-1 - TGCGCCAGCAGCCAACAGGGGGGGACCGGGGAGCTGTTTTTT CASSQQGGTGELFF
19 TRBD2 TRBJ2-2 TRBV19 many TGTGCCAGTACCCGGAAGGCTAGCGGGGGGGCCAGGAACACCGGGGAGCTGTTTTTT CASTRKASGGARNTGELFF
15 TRBD1 TRBJ1-5 TRBV7-2 many TGTGCCAGCAGCTGGCAGGGGGCTGGCAATCAGCCCCAGCATTTT CASSWQGAGNQPQHF
12 TRBD2 TRBJ2-4 TRBV7-6 many TGTGCCAGCAGCCCGGGGGAGGGCGCTCAGTACTTC CASSPGEGAQYF
13 - TRBJ1-4 TRBV12-3/TRBV12-4 many TGTGCCAGCAAAAGAGGACAGAATGAAAAACTGTTTTTT CASKRGQNEKLFF
12 - TRBJ1-2 TRBV6-1 - TGTGCCAGCTGGCAGGGCTTTTATGGCTACACCTTC CASWQGFYGYTF
11 - TRBJ2-7 TRBV2 many TGTCTTAGCTTTGGGACCTACGAGCAGTACTTC CLSFGTYEQYF